This T cell receptor beta chain was recovered during a study of shared clonotypes between healthy human individuals. Data came from immunoSEQ multiplex PCR; TCRdb stores just in-frame clones and leaves some out. Seen here are 100,000 or so clones, just over 65% observed once, and the top ten hold roughly a quarter. The V gene end was trimmed by 6 bases and the J gene end by 9 bases; junction bases not matched to a gene: 7. Germline-derived CDR1 and CDR2 are SGHAT and FQNNGV. The CDR3 spans 13 residues. This clone has only one observation. This clonotype was sampled from a woman aged 25 to 45 in good health. The sequenced sample was memory CD8+ T cells sorted from blood. Documented subset: CD45RO+ cells pooled with CCR7-negative TemRA cells. The chain combines TRBV11-2 with TRBJ1-5, with 8 nucleotides matching TRBD1. Here the CDR3 DNA reads TGTGCCAGCAGTTATGACAGGGGCCTGCCCCAGCATTTT. Translating it yields CASSYDRGLPQHF.